The clone carrying this T cell receptor beta chain was seen ten or more times. Its antigen is unidentified. This entry belongs to a study of T-cell reconstitution after alpha-beta-depleted transplantation in children. TCRbeta library preparation incorporated unique molecular identifiers. TCRdb independently ran MiXCR on the PCR reads; one entry per CDR3 protein. The sample has 85,000 to 120,000 distinct CDR3 sequences; roughly 7.6% are singletons. The ends lost 2 bases at V and 0 bases at J; junction bases unmatched: 7. The CDR3 is made up of 18 amino acids. Germline V CDR1 and CDR2: SGHTA, FQGNSA. Study-wide findings and caveats: After transplant, high TCRbeta diversity at day 60 in some patients arose from surviving recipient T cells and thymic progenitors. One year after transplant, T-cell counts and diversity came mostly from newly produced T cells. Expanded clones from the graft, numbering several hundred, reportedly supplied alpha-beta T cells about two months after transplant.

The V and J genes are TRBV7-2 and TRBJ2-3, with 11 bases fitting TRBD2. The TCR was taken from a boy between 2 and 10 years old with acute lymphoblastic leukemia, due to receive a stem cell transplant. The sequencing used PBMCs, collected before TCRalphabeta/CD19-depleted stem cell transplant. The CDR3 sequence is CASSLWLAGGSSTDTQYF. CDR3 bases: TGTGCCAGCAGCTTATGGCTAGCGGGGGGCTCGAGCACAGATACGCAGTATTTT.